These 10 T cell receptor beta chains were sequenced from one sample in a study of blood T cell repertoires in COVID-19. Here immunoSEQ multiplex PCR was the method, and the copy in TCRdb shows in-frame clones only, minus some. Among approximately 120,000 clones listed, 86% were seen once. Sequenced sample: peripheral blood. Source of these receptors: a human donor in a cohort sampled during active COVID-19.

V gene TRBV5-4 combines with J gene TRBJ2-3, with TRBD2 matching over 8 bases. From germline, CDR1 is SGHNT and CDR2 YYREEE (reference sequence). Trimming took 4 bases from V and 2 from J; bases not matched to a gene: 9. This CDR3 has 16 residues. The CDR3 loop reads CASSATSGTLTDTQYF. The CDR3, as DNA: TGTGCCAGCAGCGCCACTAGCGGCACGCTCACAGATACGCAGTATTTT.

The rearrangement joins TRBV18 to TRBJ1-1; 7 nucleotides line up with TRBD1. In germline, CDR1 is KGHSH, CDR2 LQKENI. V was clipped by 3 bases and J by 4 bases; unmatched bases: 8. This CDR3 region has 15 residues. The CDR3 bases are TGTGCCAGCTCACCGACCGGGACAGTTAGCACTGAAGCTTTCTTT. Protein product: CASSPTGTVSTEAFF.

The gene calls are TRBV27 and TRBJ1-1; 7 bases agree with TRBD1. CDR1 and CDR2 from the germline V gene are MNHEY and SMNVEV (reference sequence). The trim removed 6 bases at V and 1 base at J, leaving 2 bases unmatched. This CDR3 comprises 13 residues. The CDR3 sequence is CASRDRRNTEAFF. CDR3 DNA: TGTGCCAGCAGGGACAGGAGGAACACTGAAGCTTTCTTT.

The rearrangement links TRBV7-9 to TRBJ1-4; D is unclear. CDR3 length: 16 amino acids. Germline CDR1 SEHNR, CDR2 FQNEAQ (reference sequence). V dropped 4 bases and J dropped 5 bases, with 17 bases sitting between them. The CDR3 loop reads CASSSLGRASNEKLFF. Here the CDR3 DNA reads TGTGCCAGCAGCTCCCTAGGGAGGGCCTCCAATGAAAAACTGTTTTTT.

The gene calls are TRBV9 and TRBJ2-3; D may be TRBD2 (6 bases). Trimming took 5 bases from V and 4 from J, leaving 11 bases between them. The germline V gene has CDR1 SGDLS and CDR2 YYNGEE. This CDR3 region has 13 residues. The CDR3 DNA follows: TGTGCCAGCAGTCCGGGACTTCCAGATACGCAGTATTTT. Residues: CASSPGLPDTQYF.

This rearrangement joins TRBV28 to TRBJ1-5, with D possibly matching TRBD1 (6 bases). This CDR3 spans 15 amino acids. Deletions cut 3 bases from V and 2 bases from J, with 11 bases between. In germline, CDR1 is MDHEN, CDR2 SYDVKM. In DNA, the CDR3 is TGTGCCAGCAGTTTGGGGGGGCTGGGCAATCAGCCCCAGCATTTT. Its translation: CASSLGGLGNQPQHF.

This clone was observed a handful of times. The chain combines TRBV19 with TRBJ2-7, with a possible D match to TRBD1 (5 bases). The CDR3 has 13 residues. The V gene lost 6 bases and the J gene lost 2 bases, with 11 bases spanning the gap. Germline CDR1 LNHDA, CDR2 SQIVND (reference sequence). CDR3: CASRGVGTYEQYF. The CDR3 coding sequence is TGTGCCAGTAGAGGGGTCGGAACCTACGAGCAGTACTTC.

The chain links TRBV5-1 to TRBJ2-6, with D hard to call. Between the trimmed V and J ends, which lost 4 bases and 2 bases, there was a span of 4 bases. This CDR3 comprises 13 residues. Germline CDR1 SGHRS, CDR2 YFSETQ. CDR3 DNA sequence: TGCGCCAGCAGCCCAGCTGGGGCCAACGTCCTGACTTTC. This gives the protein CASSPAGANVLTF.

The chain combines TRBV29-1 with TRBJ1-2, with D maybe TRBD1 (5 bases). Trimming took 3 bases from V and 6 from J, leaving 14 bases between them. CDR1 SQVTM and CDR2 ANQGSEA come from the germline V gene. CDR3 size: 13 residues. DNA of the CDR3: TGCAGCGTTGACGGTCCTTTAGGGGATGGCTACACCTTC. Encoded protein: CSVDGPLGDGYTF.

The chain employs TRBV7-8 and TRBJ2-2, with D tentatively TRBD2 (5 bases). CDR1 and CDR2 (germline): SGHVS, FQNEAQ. This CDR3 has 16 amino acids. The V gene lost 1 base and the J gene lost 6 bases, with 15 bases spanning the gap. The CDR3 here is CASSLGNWVRAGELFF. The CDR3 region has the DNA TGTGCCAGCAGCTTAGGGAATTGGGTGCGGGCCGGGGAGCTGTTTTTT. Full variable domain (outside the CDR3, taken from reference TRBV7-8 and TRBJ2-2): GAGVSQSPRYKVAKRGQDVALRCDPISGHVSLFWYQQALGQGPEFLTYFQNEAQLDKSGLPSDRFFAERPEGSVSTLKIQRTQQEDSAVYLCASSLGNWVRAGELFFGEGSRLTVL.